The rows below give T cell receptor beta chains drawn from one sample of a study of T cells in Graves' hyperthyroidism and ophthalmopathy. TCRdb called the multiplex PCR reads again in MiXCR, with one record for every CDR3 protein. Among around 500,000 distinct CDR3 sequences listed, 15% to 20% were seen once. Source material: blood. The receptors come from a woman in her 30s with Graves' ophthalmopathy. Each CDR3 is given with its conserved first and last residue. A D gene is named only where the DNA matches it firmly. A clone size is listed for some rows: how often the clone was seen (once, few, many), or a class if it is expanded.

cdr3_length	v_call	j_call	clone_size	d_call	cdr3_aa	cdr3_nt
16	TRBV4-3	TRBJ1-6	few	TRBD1	CASSQGPGQENSPLHF	TGCGCCAGCAGCCAGGGCCCGGGACAGGAAAATTCACCCCTCCACTTT
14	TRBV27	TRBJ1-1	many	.	CASSSTGEWTEAFF	TGTGCCAGCAGTTCGACGGGGGAGTGGACTGAAGCTTTCTTT
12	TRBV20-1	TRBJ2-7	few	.	CSARYGNYEQYF	TGCAGTGCTAGATACGGGAACTACGAGCAGTACTTC
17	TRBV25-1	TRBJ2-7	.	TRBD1	CASSEPETGQGSDEQYF	TGTGCCAGCAGTGAACCGGAAACGGGACAGGGGAGCGACGAGCAGTACTTC
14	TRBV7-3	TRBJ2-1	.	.	CASRAGTDYNEQFF	TGTGCCAGCAGAGCCGGGACGGATTACAATGAGCAGTTCTTC
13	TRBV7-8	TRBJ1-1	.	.	CASSLMWNTEAFF	TGTGCCAGCAGCTTAATGTGGAACACTGAAGCTTTCTTT
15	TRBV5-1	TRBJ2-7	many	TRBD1	CASSLEPGQYYEQYF	TGCGCCAGCAGCTTGGAACCGGGACAGTACTACGAGCAGTACTTC
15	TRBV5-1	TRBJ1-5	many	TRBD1	CASSLGGGGDQPQHF	TGCGCCAGCAGCTTGGGAGGGGGCGGAGATCAGCCCCAGCATTTT
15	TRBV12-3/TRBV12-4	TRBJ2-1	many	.	CASSLSQGGHNEQFF	TGTGCCAGCAGTTTGAGCCAGGGGGGCCACAATGAGCAGTTCTTC
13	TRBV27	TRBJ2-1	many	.	CASSDRSYNEQFF	TGTGCCAGCAGTGACCGCTCCTACAATGAGCAGTTCTTC
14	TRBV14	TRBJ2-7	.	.	CASSQDLSSYEQYF	TGTGCCAGCAGCCAAGATCTCAGCTCCTACGAGCAGTACTTC
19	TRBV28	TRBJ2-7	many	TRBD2	CASSLLPGLAPRPSYEQYF	TGTGCCAGCAGTTTACTTCCGGGACTAGCGCCCAGGCCCTCCTACGAGCAGTACTTC
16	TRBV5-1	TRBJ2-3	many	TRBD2	CASSLELAGGTDTQYF	TGCGCCAGCAGCTTGGAGCTAGCGGGAGGAACAGATACGCAGTATTTT
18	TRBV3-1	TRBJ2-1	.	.	CASSQVFQALSSYNEQFF	TGTGCCAGCAGCCAAGTTTTCCAGGCTCTTAGCTCCTACAATGAGCAGTTCTTC
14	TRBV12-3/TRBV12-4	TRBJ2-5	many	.	CASSKGGKGETQYF	TGTGCCAGCAGTAAAGGCGGGAAGGGGGAGACCCAGTACTTC
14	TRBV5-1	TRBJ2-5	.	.	CATQPLGLQETQYF	TGCGCCACCCAGCCCCTGGGACTTCAAGAGACCCAGTACTTC
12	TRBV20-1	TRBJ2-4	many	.	CSAKSGTNIQYF	TGCAGTGCTAAGTCAGGGACAAACATTCAGTACTTC
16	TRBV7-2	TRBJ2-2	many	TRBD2	CASSFRAGDGTGELFF	TGTGCCAGCAGCTTCAGAGCGGGAGATGGCACCGGGGAGCTGTTTTTT
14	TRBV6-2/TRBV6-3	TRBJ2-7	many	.	CASSYGQATYEQYF	TGTGCCAGCAGTTACGGTCAAGCAACCTACGAGCAGTACTTC
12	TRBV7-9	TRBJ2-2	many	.	CASSLSPGELFF	TGTGCCAGCAGCTTAAGCCCCGGGGAGCTGTTTTTT
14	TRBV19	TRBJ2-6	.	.	CASSRGRGANVLTF	TGTGCCAGTAGCCGGGGCAGGGGGGCCAACGTCCTGACTTTC
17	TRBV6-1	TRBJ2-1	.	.	CASSRVSGGGLYNEQFF	TGTGCCAGCAGCAGGGTTTCTGGTGGGGGTTTATACAATGAGCAGTTCTTC
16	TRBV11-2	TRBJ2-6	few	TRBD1	CASSPHRDRGANVLTF	TGTGCCAGCAGCCCCCACCGGGACAGGGGGGCCAACGTCCTGACTTTC
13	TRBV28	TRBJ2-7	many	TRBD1	CASSLLQGREQYF	TGTGCCAGCAGTTTGTTACAGGGGCGCGAGCAGTACTTC
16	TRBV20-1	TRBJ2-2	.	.	CSARDPSSEITGELFF	TGCAGTGCTAGAGATCCATCCAGCGAAATCACCGGGGAGCTGTTTTTT
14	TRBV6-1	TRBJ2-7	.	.	CASSVIRGGYEQYF	TGTGCCAGCAGCGTGATCCGGGGAGGTTACGAGCAGTACTTC
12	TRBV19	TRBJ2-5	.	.	CASSNREETQYF	TGTGCCAGTAGTAACAGGGAGGAGACCCAGTACTTC
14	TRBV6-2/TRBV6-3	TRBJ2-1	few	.	CASSYSNPPGEQFF	TGTGCCAGCAGTTACTCTAACCCTCCGGGAGAGCAGTTCTTC
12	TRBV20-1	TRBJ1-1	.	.	CSARIRVTEAFF	TGCAGTGCTAGAATCAGGGTCACTGAAGCTTTCTTT
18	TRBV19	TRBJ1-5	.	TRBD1	CASSTEGNRGLRNQPQHF	TGTGCCAGTAGTACCGAAGGGAACAGGGGGCTGCGCAATCAGCCCCAGCATTTT
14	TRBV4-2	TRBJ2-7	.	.	CASSHWDFPYEQYF	TGTGCCAGCAGCCACTGGGACTTTCCCTACGAGCAGTACTTC
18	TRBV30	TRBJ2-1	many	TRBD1	CAWSVRAGGSPILGEQFF	TGTGCCTGGAGTGTACGGGCAGGGGGCTCCCCCATTCTAGGTGAGCAGTTCTTC
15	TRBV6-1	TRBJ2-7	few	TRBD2	CASSFGLAETYEQYF	TGTGCCAGCAGCTTCGGACTAGCAGAAACCTACGAGCAGTACTTC
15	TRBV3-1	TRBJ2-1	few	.	CASSQGSISSYEQFF	TGTGCCAGCAGCCAAGGGAGCATATCTAGTTATGAGCAGTTCTTC
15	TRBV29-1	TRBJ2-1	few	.	CSVPRGQSSNNEQFF	TGCAGCGTCCCAAGGGGTCAGAGCTCCAACAATGAGCAGTTCTTC
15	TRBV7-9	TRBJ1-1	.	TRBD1	CASSSGQGRDTEAFF	TGTGCCAGCAGCTCGGGACAGGGGAGGGACACTGAAGCTTTCTTT
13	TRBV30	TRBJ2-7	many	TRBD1	CAWKGQGAYEQYF	TGTGCCTGGAAGGGACAGGGGGCCTACGAGCAGTACTTC
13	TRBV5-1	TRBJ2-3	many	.	CASSGTLTDTQYF	TGCGCCAGCAGCGGGACTCTCACAGATACGCAGTATTTT
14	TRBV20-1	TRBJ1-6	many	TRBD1	CSANYRGYNSPLHF	TGCAGTGCTAACTACAGGGGCTATAATTCACCCCTCCACTTT
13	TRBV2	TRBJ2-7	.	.	CASKGMGGYEQYF	TGTGCCAGCAAGGGGATGGGTGGCTACGAGCAGTACTTC
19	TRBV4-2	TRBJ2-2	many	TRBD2	CASSQAPGLAGGGTGELFF	TGTGCCAGCAGCCAAGCACCGGGACTAGCGGGAGGAGGGACCGGGGAGCTGTTTTTT
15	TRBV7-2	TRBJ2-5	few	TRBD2	CASSLVMGGPQTQYF	TGTGCCAGCAGCTTAGTTATGGGAGGGCCTCAGACCCAGTACTTC
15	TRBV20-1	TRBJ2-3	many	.	CSARGGPSGADTQYF	TGCAGTGCCAGGGGGGGCCCGAGTGGGGCAGATACGCAGTATTTT
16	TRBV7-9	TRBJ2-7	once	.	CASSFAVGGGAYEQYF	TGTGCCAGCAGCTTTGCGGTCGGGGGAGGAGCCTACGAGCAGTACTTC
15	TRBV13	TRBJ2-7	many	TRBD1	CASSSDTGAKNEQYF	TGTGCCAGCAGCTCCGACACAGGGGCAAAGAACGAGCAGTACTTC
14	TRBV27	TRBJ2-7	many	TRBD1	CASSSGQGIEEQYF	TGTGCCAGCAGTTCGGGACAGGGGATAGAGGAGCAGTACTTC